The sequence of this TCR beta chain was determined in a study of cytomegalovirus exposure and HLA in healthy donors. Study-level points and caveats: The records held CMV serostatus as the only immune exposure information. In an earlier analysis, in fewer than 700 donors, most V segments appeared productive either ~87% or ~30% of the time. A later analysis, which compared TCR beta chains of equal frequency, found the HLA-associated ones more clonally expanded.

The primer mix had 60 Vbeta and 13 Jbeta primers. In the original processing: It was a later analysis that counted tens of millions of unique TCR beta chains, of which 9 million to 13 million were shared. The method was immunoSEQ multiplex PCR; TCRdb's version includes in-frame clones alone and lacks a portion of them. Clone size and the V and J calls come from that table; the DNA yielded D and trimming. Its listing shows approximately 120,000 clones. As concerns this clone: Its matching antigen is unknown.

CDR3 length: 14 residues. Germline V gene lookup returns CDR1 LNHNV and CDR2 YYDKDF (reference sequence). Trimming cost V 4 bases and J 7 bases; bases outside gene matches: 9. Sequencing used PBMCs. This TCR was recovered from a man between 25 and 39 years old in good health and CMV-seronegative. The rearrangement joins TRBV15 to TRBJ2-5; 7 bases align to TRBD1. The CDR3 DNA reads TGTGCCACCAGCATGAGAGAGGGGGCCGGGACCCAGTACTTC. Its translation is CATSMREGAGTQYF.